This T cell receptor beta chain was sequenced in a study of T cells in localized non-small cell lung cancer. Germline trimming cut 5 bases from V and 5 bases from J; bases unmatched to any gene: 17. Germline loops: CDR1 MNHGY, CDR2 SAAAGT. The CDR3 extends over 17 amino acids. TCRdb's table, derived via immunoSEQ multiplex PCR, lists solely in-frame clones and lacks some. The sample records fewer than 3,500 clones, 18% being singletons. This clone is medium-sized within its sample. V and J are TRBV6-8 and TRBJ2-5; 7 bases map to TRBD2. The sequencing used lung tumor tissue, collected before any cancer treatment. The TCR sequence derives from a man between 40 and 75 years old with stage I squamous cell lung carcinoma. CDR3 amino acids: CASSATSGGGDRETQYF. The CDR3 nucleotides are TGTGCCAGCAGTGCCACCTCCGGCGGGGGAGATCGTGAGACCCAGTACTTC.